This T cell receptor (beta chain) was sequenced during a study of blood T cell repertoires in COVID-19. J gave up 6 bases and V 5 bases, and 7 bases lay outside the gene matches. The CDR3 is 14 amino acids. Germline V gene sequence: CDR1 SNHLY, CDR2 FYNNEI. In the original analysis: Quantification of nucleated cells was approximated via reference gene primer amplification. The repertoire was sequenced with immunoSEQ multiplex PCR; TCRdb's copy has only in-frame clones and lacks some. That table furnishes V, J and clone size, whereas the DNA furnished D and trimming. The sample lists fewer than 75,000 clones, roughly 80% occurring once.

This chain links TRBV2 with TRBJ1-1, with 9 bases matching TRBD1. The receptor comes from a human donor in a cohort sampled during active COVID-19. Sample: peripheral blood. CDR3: CASSPGQGHAEAFF. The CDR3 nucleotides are TGTGCCAGCAGTCCCGGACAGGGGCACGCTGAAGCTTTCTTT. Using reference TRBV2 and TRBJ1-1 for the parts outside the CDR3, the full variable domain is EPEVTQTPSHQVTQMGQEVILRCVPISNHLYFYWYRQILGQKVEFLVSFYNNEISEKSEIFDDQFSVERPDGSNFTLKIRSTKLEDSAMYFCASSPGQGHAEAFFGQGTRLTVV.